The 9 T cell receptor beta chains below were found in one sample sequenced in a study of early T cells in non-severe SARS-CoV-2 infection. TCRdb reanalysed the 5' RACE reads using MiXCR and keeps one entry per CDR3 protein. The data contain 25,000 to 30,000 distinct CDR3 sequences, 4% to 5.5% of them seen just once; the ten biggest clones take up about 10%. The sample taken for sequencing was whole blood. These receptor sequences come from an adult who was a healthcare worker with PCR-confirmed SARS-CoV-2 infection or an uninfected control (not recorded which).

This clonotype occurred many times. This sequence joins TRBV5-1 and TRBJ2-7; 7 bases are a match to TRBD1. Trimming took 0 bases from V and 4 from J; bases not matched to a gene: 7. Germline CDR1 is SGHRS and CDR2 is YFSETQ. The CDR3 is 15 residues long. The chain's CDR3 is CASSLAPGQTYEQYF. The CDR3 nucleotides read TGCGCCAGCAGCTTGGCCCCGGGACAGACATACGAGCAGTACTTC.

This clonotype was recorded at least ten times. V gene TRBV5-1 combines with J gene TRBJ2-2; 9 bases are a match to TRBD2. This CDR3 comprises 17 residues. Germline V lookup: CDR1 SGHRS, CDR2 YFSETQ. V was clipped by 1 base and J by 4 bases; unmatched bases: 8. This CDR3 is CASSLWLAGTGTGELFF. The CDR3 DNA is TGCGCCAGCAGCTTGTGGCTAGCGGGGACGGGCACCGGGGAGCTGTTTTTT.

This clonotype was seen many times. Here the CDR3 DNA reads TGCAGTGCTAGAGTACCAAGGGCAGGGGCCAACGTCCTGACTTTC. Its translation: CSARVPRAGANVLTF. The chain has TRBV20-1 and TRBJ2-6; D uncertain. V was pared by 1 base and J by 4 bases, with 11 bases between. This CDR3 region has 15 residues. Germline CDR1 reads DFQATT; CDR2 reads SNEGSKA (reference sequence).

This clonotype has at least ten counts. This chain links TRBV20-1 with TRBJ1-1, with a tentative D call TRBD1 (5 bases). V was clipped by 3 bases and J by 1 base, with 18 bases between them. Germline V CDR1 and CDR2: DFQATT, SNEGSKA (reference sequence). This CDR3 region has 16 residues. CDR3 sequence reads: CSASEGTSVQNTEAFF. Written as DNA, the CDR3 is TGCAGTGCTAGTGAGGGGACGTCCGTTCAGAACACTGAAGCTTTCTTT.

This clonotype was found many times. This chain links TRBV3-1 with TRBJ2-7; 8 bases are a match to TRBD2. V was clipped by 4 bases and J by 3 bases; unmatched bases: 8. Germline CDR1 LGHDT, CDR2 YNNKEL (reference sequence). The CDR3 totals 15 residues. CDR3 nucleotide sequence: TGTGCCAGCAGCCCCGTTAGCGGGAACGTCTACGAGCAGTACTTC. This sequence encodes CASSPVSGNVYEQYF.

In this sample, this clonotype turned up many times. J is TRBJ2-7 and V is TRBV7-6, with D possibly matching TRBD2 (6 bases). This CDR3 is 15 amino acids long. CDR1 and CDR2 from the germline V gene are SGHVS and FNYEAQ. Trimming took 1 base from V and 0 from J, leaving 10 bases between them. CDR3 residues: CASSLDAGLSYEQYF. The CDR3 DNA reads TGTGCCAGCAGCTTAGACGCGGGGCTCTCCTACGAGCAGTACTTC.

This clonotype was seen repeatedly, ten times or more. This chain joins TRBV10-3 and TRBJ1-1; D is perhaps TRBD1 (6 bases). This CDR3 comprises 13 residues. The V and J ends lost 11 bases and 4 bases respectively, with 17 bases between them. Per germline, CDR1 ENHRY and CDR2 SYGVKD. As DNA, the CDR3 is TGTGCCTCGTCAGGGGATCGGTTCACTGAAGCTTTCTTT. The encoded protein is CASSGDRFTEAFF.

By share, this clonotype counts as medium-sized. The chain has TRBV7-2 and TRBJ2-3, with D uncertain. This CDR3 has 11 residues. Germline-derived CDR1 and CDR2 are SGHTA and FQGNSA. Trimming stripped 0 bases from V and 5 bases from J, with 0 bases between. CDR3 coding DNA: TGTGCCAGCAGCTTAGCAGATACGCAGTATTTT. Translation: CASSLADTQYF.

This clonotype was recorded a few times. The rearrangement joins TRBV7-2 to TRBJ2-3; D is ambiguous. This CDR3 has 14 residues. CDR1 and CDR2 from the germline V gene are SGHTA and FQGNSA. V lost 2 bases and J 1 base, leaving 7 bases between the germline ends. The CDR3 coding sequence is TGTGCCAGCAGCTTATTACGCGGCACAGATACGCAGTATTTT. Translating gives CASSLLRGTDTQYF.